Listed here are 27 T cell receptor beta chains from one sample, sequenced in a study of control samples from healthy donors and cancer patients. Assay used: immunoSEQ multiplex PCR; TCRdb lists only in-frame clones, some missing. The repertoire holds about 170,000 clones, with 90% to 95% as singletons. The sample comprised blood. The source is a woman aged 25-40 years in good health.

A word on this clone: The same CDR3 can be traced to other DNA sequences in this sample. The rearrangement links TRBV6-4 to TRBJ2-3; 13 nucleotides align to TRBD2. CDR1 and CDR2 from the germline V gene are MRHNA and SNTAGT. The CDR3 length is 14 residues. J gave up 4 bases and V 6 bases, and 1 base lay outside the gene matches. CDR3: CASSGTSGADTQYF. The CDR3 nucleotides read TGTGCCAGCAGCGGGACTAGCGGGGCAGATACGCAGTATTTT.

The chain combines TRBV27 with TRBJ1-6, with 7 positions matching TRBD1. The CDR3 covers 14 residues. Unmatched junction bases numbered 6, after V lost 7 bases and J lost 6 bases. Germline CDR1 is MNHEY and CDR2 is SMNVEV (reference sequence). This CDR3 reads CASKGYRGNSPLHF. The CDR3 DNA reads TGTGCCAGCAAGGGCTACAGGGGTAATTCACCCCTCCACTTT.

The chain joins TRBV7-3 to TRBJ2-5; D uncertain. Germline V gene lookup returns CDR1 SGHTA and CDR2 FQGTGA. Trimming pared 4 bases from V and 1 base from J, leaving 7 bases between. There are 13 residues in the CDR3. The CDR3 nucleotides are TGTGCCAGCAGCTCTACACTCCAAGAGACCCAGTACTTC. Translating it yields CASSSTLQETQYF.

The gene calls are TRBV2 and TRBJ2-6; 9 positions agree with TRBD1. From germline, CDR1 is SNHLY and CDR2 FYNNEI. V lost 7 bases, J lost 4 bases, and 5 bases stayed unmatched. The CDR3 spans 15 residues. As DNA, the CDR3 is TGTGCCAGCACCGGACAGGGGACAGGGGCCAACGTCCTGACTTTC. Protein: CASTGQGTGANVLTF.

The chain links TRBV5-1 to TRBJ1-5, with D perhaps matching TRBD1 (6 bases). V gave up 3 bases and J gave up 2 bases, with 9 bases separating them. The length of the CDR3 is 14 residues. Germline values: CDR1 SGHRS, CDR2 YFSETQ. The CDR3 reads CASSSGAGNQPQHF. The CDR3 DNA reads as TGCGCCAGCAGCTCGGGGGCAGGCAATCAGCCCCAGCATTTT.

The V and J genes are TRBV5-1 and TRBJ1-3; no clear D. Germline V gene lookup returns CDR1 SGHRS and CDR2 YFSETQ. This CDR3 has 14 residues. V lost 5 bases to trimming and J lost 0 bases, with 9 bases between them. The CDR3 loop reads CASRQIPSGNTIYF. CDR3 nucleotide sequence: TGCGCCAGCAGACAGATCCCCTCTGGAAACACCATATATTTT.

The V call is TRBV5-1, the J call TRBJ2-1; perhaps TRBD2 as D (5 bases). Germline V gives CDR1 SGHRS, CDR2 YFSETQ. CDR3 size: 16 residues. The V and J ends lost 2 bases and 4 bases respectively, with 16 bases between them. The CDR3: CASSFLVVSGYNEQFF. The CDR3 DNA is TGCGCCAGCAGCTTCCTAGTCGTATCGGGGTACAATGAGCAGTTCTTC.

This sequence joins TRBV27 and TRBJ2-1; 12 bases agree with TRBD2. The CDR3 extends over 14 amino acids. Germline V gene lookup returns CDR1 MNHEY and CDR2 SMNVEV (reference sequence). The J segment lost 7 bases and the V segment lost 3 bases, leaving 1 base of the junction unmatched. Here the CDR3 DNA reads TGTGCCAGCAGTTTGGGGACTAGCGGGAATGAGCAGTTCTTC. It specifies CASSLGTSGNEQFF.

The rearrangement uses TRBV11-2 and TRBJ2-3, with 9 bases aligning to TRBD2. The CDR3 runs to 16 residues. Germline V lookup: CDR1 SGHAT, CDR2 FQNNGV. Losses at the gene ends were 1 base for V and 4 bases for J; bases not matched to a gene: 6. As DNA, the CDR3 is TGTGCCAGCAGCTTAGTCTCGCGGGGGGGCGCAGATACGCAGTATTTT. Its translation: CASSLVSRGGADTQYF.

The chain employs TRBV5-6 and TRBJ1-1; unclear D gene. Germline assignment: CDR1 SGHDT and CDR2 YYEEEE. This CDR3 spans 13 amino acids. Trimming cost V 2 bases and J 1 base, with 6 bases left between them. The CDR3 loop reads CASSLRGNTEAFF. Written as DNA, the CDR3 is TGTGCCAGCAGCTTACGAGGGAACACTGAAGCTTTCTTT.

The chain uses TRBV19 and TRBJ2-5, with TRBD2 matching 9 bases. The CDR3 is 16 residues long. The J segment lost 1 base and the V segment lost 5 bases, leaving 8 bases of the junction unmatched. CDR1 is LNHDA, CDR2 SQIVND, per germline (reference sequence). In DNA form, the CDR3 reads TGTGCCAGTAGTCCCCGACTAGCGGCTCTCCAAGAGACCCAGTACTTC. It specifies CASSPRLAALQETQYF.

The gene calls are TRBV25-1 and TRBJ1-2; perhaps TRBD1 as D (6 bases). Trimming took off 1 base at V and 2 bases at J, with 14 bases between the two ends. Germline V CDR1 and CDR2: MGHDK, SYGVNS. The CDR3 has 16 residues. CDR3 nucleotides: TGTGCCAGCAGTGAATCGGGGGCAGCCCAAAACTATGGCTACACCTTC. It codes for CASSESGAAQNYGYTF.

The chain uses TRBV9 and TRBJ2-7; 9 bases match TRBD1. From germline, CDR1 is SGDLS and CDR2 YYNGEE. V shed 0 bases, J shed 1 base, and the junction held 2 bases outside the gene matches. CDR3 size: 15 residues. In nucleotides, the CDR3 is TGTGCCAGCAGCGTAGGGGGACAGGGTTCCTACGAGCAGTACTTC. The encoded protein is CASSVGGQGSYEQYF.

The V call is TRBV7-9, the J call TRBJ2-7; 7 bases map to TRBD1. After removal of 5 bases from V and 6 bases from J, the junction contained 4 bases not matched to a gene. This CDR3 comprises 12 residues. Germline loops: CDR1 SEHNR, CDR2 FQNEAQ (reference sequence). The CDR3 sequence is CASSPQGVEQYF. CDR3 DNA sequence: TGTGCCAGCAGCCCGCAGGGGGTCGAGCAGTACTTC. The entire variable domain, with the rest obtained from reference TRBV7-9 and TRBJ2-7, is as follows: DTGVSQNPRHKITKRGQNVTFRCDPISEHNRLYWYRQTLGQGPEFLTYFQNEAQLEKSRLLSDRFSAERPKGSFSTLEIQRTEQGDSAMYLCASSPQGVEQYFGPGTRLTVT.

The rearrangement joins TRBV10-3 to TRBJ2-3; 10 positions match TRBD2. Per the germline V gene, CDR1 is ENHRY and CDR2 is SYGVKD. The trim removed 2 bases at V and 4 bases at J, leaving 3 bases unmatched. The CDR3 extends over 15 amino acids. The CDR3, as DNA: TGTGCCATCAGTGAGACTAGCGGGATCCCAGATACGCAGTATTTT. Translating it yields CAISETSGIPDTQYF.

This chain links TRBV4-3 with TRBJ2-4; 9 bases line up with TRBD1. Germline lookup yields CDR1 LGHNA and CDR2 YSLEER. The CDR3 has 16 amino acids. The junction had 2 bases not matched to a gene; V was cut back by 0 bases and J by 2 bases. The CDR3 sequence is CASSQEGTGSKNIQYF. CDR3 nucleotides: TGCGCCAGCAGCCAAGAGGGGACAGGGTCCAAAAACATTCAGTACTTC.

The chain links TRBV27 to TRBJ2-6; D remains ambiguous. This CDR3 contains 14 residues. V was pared by 5 bases and J by 4 bases, with 9 bases between. Germline CDR1 MNHEY, CDR2 SMNVEV (reference sequence). The CDR3 DNA reads TGTGCCAGCAGTATAGCATCCGGGGCCAACGTCCTGACTTTC. It translates to CASSIASGANVLTF.

The chain couples TRBV7-8 to TRBJ2-2, with 10 bases identical to TRBD2. The germline CDR1 and CDR2 sequences are SGHVS and FQNEAQ. This CDR3 has 17 amino acids. Germline trimming cut 0 bases from V and 1 base from J; bases unmatched to any gene: 2. The CDR3 spells CASSLARTSGNTGELFF. DNA for the CDR3: TGTGCCAGCAGCTTAGCGAGGACTAGCGGGAACACCGGGGAGCTGTTTTTT.

This chain connects TRBV15 to TRBJ1-5; unclear D gene. Looked up from germline, CDR1 is LNHNV and CDR2 is YYDKDF (reference sequence). Deletions cut 5 bases from V and 4 bases from J, with 6 bases between. The CDR3 contains 12 residues. In DNA, the CDR3 is TGTGCCACCAGCGACGGGAATCAGCCCCAGCATTTT. Residues: CATSDGNQPQHF.

This clone has a single count. The rearrangement joins TRBV27 to TRBJ1-4; 7 nucleotides agree with TRBD1. Germline V gene lookup returns CDR1 MNHEY and CDR2 SMNVEV (reference sequence). This CDR3 contains 14 residues. J was trimmed by 8 bases and V by 4 bases; bases with no gene match: 7. CDR3 bases: TGTGCCAGCAGTTACGAGGGGGCAGGGGAAAAACTGTTTTTT. Translated, it gives CASSYEGAGEKLFF.

The rearrangement joins TRBV2 to TRBJ2-1; tentatively, D is TRBD1 (5 bases). CDR1 and CDR2 from the germline V gene are SNHLY and FYNNEI. This CDR3 spans 14 amino acids. The V end was cut by 4 bases, the J end by 7 bases, with 14 bases between. CDR3 sequence: CASSGQGLRNEQFF. The CDR3 nucleotides read TGTGCCAGCAGTGGGCAGGGATTAAGGAATGAGCAGTTCTTC. Using reference TRBV2 and TRBJ2-1 for the parts outside the CDR3, the full variable domain is EPEVTQTPSHQVTQMGQEVILRCVPISNHLYFYWYRQILGQKVEFLVSFYNNEISEKSEIFDDQFSVERPDGSNFTLKIRSTKLEDSAMYFCASSGQGLRNEQFFGPGTRLTVL.

The chain recombines TRBV18 with TRBJ1-1, with 8 nucleotides matching TRBD1. This CDR3 comprises 15 residues. J gave up 0 bases and V 3 bases, and 3 bases lay outside the gene matches. Germline V gene sequence: CDR1 KGHSH, CDR2 LQKENI. CDR3 in amino acids: CASSPRTGLNTEAFF. For the CDR3, the DNA is TGTGCCAGCTCACCTCGGACAGGGCTGAACACTGAAGCTTTCTTT.

J is TRBJ2-5 and V is TRBV6-2 or TRBV6-3; the match to TRBD1 covers 7 bases. The CDR3 loop spans 18 amino acids. V gave up 2 bases and J gave up 2 bases; unmatched junction bases: 14. CDR1 and CDR2 from the germline V gene are MNHEY and SVGEGT. Written as DNA, the CDR3 is TGTGCCAGCAGTTACCCCAGGGGGTGGGCTGAACCTCAAGAGACCCAGTACTTC. Protein product: CASSYPRGWAEPQETQYF.

V is TRBV11-2 and J is TRBJ1-2; no reliable D call. Trimming took 0 bases from V and 0 from J, leaving 5 bases between them. The CDR3 has 14 amino acids. Germline CDR1 reads SGHAT; CDR2 reads FQNNGV. The CDR3 DNA is TGTGCCAGCAGCTTAGAGGAGGCTAACTATGGCTACACCTTC. Protein: CASSLEEANYGYTF.

The chain is built from TRBV7-3 and TRBJ2-1; no firm D call. Germline lookup yields CDR1 SGHTA and CDR2 FQGTGA. V was cut by 3 bases and J by 5 bases, with 8 bases left in between. The CDR3 length is 13 residues. This CDR3 reads CASSLGSHNEQFF. CDR3 DNA: TGTGCCAGCAGCTTGGGCTCTCACAATGAGCAGTTCTTC.

This chain uses TRBV11-2 with TRBJ1-1, with TRBD1 matching over 10 bases. In germline, CDR1 is SGHAT, CDR2 FQNNGV. The CDR3 consists of 16 residues. V lost 6 bases and J lost 1; bases outside the gene matches: 8. CDR3 loop: CASRPGTGARNTEAFF. The CDR3 DNA is TGTGCCAGCAGACCCGGGACAGGGGCAAGGAACACTGAAGCTTTCTTT.

V is TRBV5-5 and J is TRBJ1-2; 11 bases match TRBD1. CDR3 length: 14 amino acids. V trimming: 3 bases; J trimming: 8 bases; junction bases outside the gene matches: 6. The germline CDR1 and CDR2 sequences are SGHKS and YYEKEE (reference sequence). The CDR3 loop is CASSSPGQGGGYTF. DNA of the CDR3: TGTGCCAGCAGCTCCCCGGGACAGGGGGGGGGCTACACCTTC. Full variable domain (rest looked up from reference TRBV5-5 and TRBJ1-2): DAGVTQSPTHLIKTRGQQVTLRCSPISGHKSVSWYQQVLGQGPQFIFQYYEKEERGRGNFPDRFSARQFPNYSSELNVNALLLGDSALYLCASSSPGQGGGYTFGSGTRLTVV.